This T cell receptor (beta chain) was documented in a study of T cell repertoires in cytomegalovirus infection. Study-wide results and limits: There were carriers of CMV plus the relevant HLA, and cumulative public TCR beta family frequency identified them.

Trimming pared 1 base from V and 7 bases from J, leaving 17 bases between. Germline assignment: CDR1 SGHAT and CDR2 FQNNGV. The CDR3 totals 15 residues. This clonotype was counted ten times or more. What it binds is unknown. TCRdb reanalysed the reads using MiXCR and keeps one entry per CDR3 protein. The sample includes about 210,000 distinct CDR3 sequences, approximately 7% seen only once; the top ten take 5.5% to 6.5%. The sequenced sample was PBMCs. The source of this sequence is a human donor in good health (CMV status not recorded). Some clones in this sample may be carry-over from other donors' samples. The chain carries TRBV11-2 and TRBJ2-7; no clear D. CDR3 nucleotide sequence: TGTGCCAGCAGCTTAGGGCCCAGCCGGTTGGATGAGCAGTACTTC. The encoded protein is CASSLGPSRLDEQYF.